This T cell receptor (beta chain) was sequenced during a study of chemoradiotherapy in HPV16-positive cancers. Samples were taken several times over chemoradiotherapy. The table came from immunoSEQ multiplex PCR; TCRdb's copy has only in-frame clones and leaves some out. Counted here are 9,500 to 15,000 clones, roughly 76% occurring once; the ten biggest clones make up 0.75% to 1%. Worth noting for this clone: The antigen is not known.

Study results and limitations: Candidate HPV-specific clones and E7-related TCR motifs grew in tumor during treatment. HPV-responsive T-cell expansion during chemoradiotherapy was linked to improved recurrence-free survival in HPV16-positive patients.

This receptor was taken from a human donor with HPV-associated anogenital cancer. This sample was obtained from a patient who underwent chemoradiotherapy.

DNA for the CDR3: TGTGCCAGCTCACCAAAGCCCAGCGGGGATACGCAGTATTTT. Translation: CASSPKPSGDTQYF. The chain recombines TRBV18 with TRBJ2-3; a possible D gene is TRBD2 (6 bases). V lost 2 bases, J lost 6 bases, and 12 bases lay in between. The germline CDR1 and CDR2 sequences are KGHSH and LQKENI. The CDR3 contains 14 residues.